A single sample is the source of the 32 T cell receptor beta chains below, sequenced in a study of cytomegalovirus exposure and HLA in healthy donors. The PCR ran on 60 Vbeta and 13 Jbeta primers. Data came from immunoSEQ multiplex PCR; TCRdb stores just in-frame clones and leaves some out. The sample has some 99,000 clones; roughly 76% are singletons. Material: PBMCs. All receptors come from a middle-aged man in good health and CMV-seronegative.

This chain links TRBV6-1 with TRBJ2-7; the match to TRBD1 covers 10 bases. The germline gives CDR1 MNHNS, CDR2 SASEGT. V shed 5 bases and J 7 bases; nucleotides not matched to a gene: 8. This CDR3 is 14 amino acids long. The CDR3 DNA is TGTGCCAGCAGTCCCGTGGGACAGGGGTTAGAGCAGTACTTC. Protein product: CASSPVGQGLEQYF.

The chain is built from TRBV19 and TRBJ2-5; D possibly corresponds to TRBD1 (6 bases). CDR3 length: 15 residues. Deletions cut 1 base from V and 3 bases from J, with 12 bases between. The germline V gene has CDR1 LNHDA and CDR2 SQIVND (reference sequence). The CDR3 loop is CASSIAGAYEETQYF. CDR3 DNA sequence: TGTGCCAGTAGTATAGCAGGGGCCTACGAAGAGACCCAGTACTTC.

In its sample, this clone was seen a few times. The V call is TRBV21-1, the J call TRBJ2-7; the DNA was not compared with TRBD2, the D call given in the table. TRBV21-1 is marked as a pseudogene. This CDR3 is 15 amino acids long. DNA for the CDR3: TGTGCCAGCAGCAGACGGGGGGTTGGTGGCAACGAGCAGTACTTC. Protein product: CASSRRGVGGNEQYF.

This chain uses TRBV5-6 with TRBJ1-2; D unresolved. With 3 bases removed from V and 8 bases from J, the gap between germline ends came to 8 bases. The germline gives CDR1 SGHDT, CDR2 YYEEEE. The CDR3 runs to 11 residues. In DNA form, the CDR3 reads TGTGCCAGCAGCTCCTCTCTCGGCTACACCTTC. Translating it yields CASSSSLGYTF.

This chain joins TRBV19 and TRBJ1-1, with no clear D. Deletions cut 1 base from V and 0 bases from J, with 6 bases between. Looked up from germline, CDR1 is LNHDA and CDR2 is SQIVND (reference sequence). This CDR3 comprises 14 residues. CDR3 region: CASSIVPLNTEAFF. The DNA of the CDR3 is TGTGCCAGTAGTATAGTTCCATTGAACACTGAAGCTTTCTTT.

Only a few counts were recorded for this clone. V usage is TRBV19 and J usage is TRBJ1-2; 7 nucleotides match TRBD1. Germline values: CDR1 LNHDA, CDR2 SQIVND (reference sequence). This CDR3 has 15 residues. J was trimmed by 6 bases and V by 0 bases; bases with no gene match: 7. The DNA for the CDR3 is TGTGCCAGTAGTATAGATCGGGACAGAGTGGATGGCTACACCTTC. Translating gives CASSIDRDRVDGYTF.

The rearrangement links TRBV28 to TRBJ2-4; TRBD2 is a possible D gene (6 bases). Looked up from germline, CDR1 is MDHEN and CDR2 is SYDVKM. V gave up 6 bases and J gave up 2 bases, with 14 bases separating them. This CDR3 region has 15 residues. The DNA of the CDR3 is TGTGCCAGCAGCCCCGAAGGAGGGACCAAAAACATTCAGTACTTC. It is translated as CASSPEGGTKNIQYF.

V gene TRBV6-5 combines with J gene TRBJ2-1, with D maybe TRBD2 (5 bases). From germline, CDR1 is MNHEY and CDR2 SVGAGI. Trimming took 6 bases from V and 0 from J, leaving 9 bases between them. The CDR3 contains 14 residues. The CDR3 sequence is CASRLVNSYNEQFF. The CDR3 coding sequence is TGTGCCAGCAGACTAGTAAACTCCTACAATGAGCAGTTCTTC.

This chain links TRBV28 with TRBJ2-7, with D possibly matching TRBD2 (6 bases). Germline V CDR1 and CDR2: MDHEN, SYDVKM. Trimming pared 8 bases from V and 4 bases from J, leaving 12 bases between. The CDR3 spans 12 residues. As DNA, the CDR3 is TGTGCCAGCGCCCCCGCGGGGTACGAGCAGTACTTC. Translation gives CASAPAGYEQYF.

The rearrangement joins TRBV7-3 to TRBJ1-3; D perhaps matches TRBD1 (5 bases). The CDR3 runs 14 residues. The germline CDR1 and CDR2 sequences are SGHTA and FQGTGA. V was shortened by 2 bases and J by 2 bases, with 7 bases between the two germline ends. In nucleotides, the CDR3 is TGTGCCAGCAGCTTAGGGGGGACTGGAAACACCATATATTTT. This translates into CASSLGGTGNTIYF.

The chain recombines TRBV4-1 with TRBJ2-3; perhaps TRBD2 as D (5 bases). CDR1 and CDR2 from the germline V gene are MGHRA and YSYEKL. The CDR3 extends over 14 amino acids. V lost 0 bases to trimming and J lost 3 bases, with 7 bases between them. CDR3 amino acids: CASSQDWRTDTQYF. For the CDR3, the DNA is TGCGCCAGCAGCCAAGATTGGAGGACAGATACGCAGTATTTT.

This clone came up once. This chain links TRBV5-1 with TRBJ2-1; no firm D call. Germline V lookup: CDR1 SGHRS, CDR2 YFSETQ. The CDR3 has 12 residues. The V and J ends lost 0 bases and 6 bases respectively, with 4 bases between them. The DNA for the CDR3 is TGCGCCAGCAGCTTGGCCGTCAATGAGCAGTTCTTC. Amino acid sequence: CASSLAVNEQFF.

The rearrangement uses TRBV5-1 and TRBJ2-1; 9 bases align to TRBD1. V lost 4 bases and J lost 4; bases outside the gene matches: 6. The CDR3 contains 15 residues. Germline V gene sequence: CDR1 SGHRS, CDR2 YFSETQ. The CDR3 bases are TGCGCCAGCAGCGTTGGACAGGGGATGTACAATGAGCAGTTCTTC. This sequence encodes CASSVGQGMYNEQFF.

The chain employs TRBV28 and TRBJ2-7; 7 nucleotides line up with TRBD1. The V gene end was trimmed by 5 bases and the J gene end by 2 bases; junction bases not matched to a gene: 9. CDR1 MDHEN and CDR2 SYDVKM come from the germline V gene. This CDR3 comprises 15 residues. This CDR3 is CASSVRQGRPYEQYF. As DNA, the CDR3 is TGTGCCAGCAGTGTCAGACAGGGTCGCCCCTACGAGCAGTACTTC.

The chain couples TRBV27 to TRBJ2-2; TRBD1 agrees at 8 bases. Germline V gene sequence: CDR1 MNHEY, CDR2 SMNVEV (reference sequence). V shed 4 bases and J 7 bases; nucleotides not matched to a gene: 8. There are 15 residues in the CDR3. CDR3 nucleotide sequence: TGTGCCAGCAGTTATCGGGACAGGAAAAACGGGGAGCTGTTTTTT. As protein: CASSYRDRKNGELFF.

V is TRBV13 and J is TRBJ1-4; no firm D call. This CDR3 is 13 amino acids long. Germline V gives CDR1 PRHDT, CDR2 FYEKMQ (reference sequence). Trimming shortened V by 0 bases and J by 11 bases, and 10 bases separated the two germline ends. The DNA of the CDR3 is TGTGCCAGCAGCTTAGGCGCGGCTGGGAAACTGTTTTTT. Amino acid sequence: CASSLGAAGKLFF.

This chain uses TRBV9 with TRBJ2-2, with TRBD2 identical over 8 bases. CDR1 is SGDLS, CDR2 YYNGEE, per germline. The junction had 7 bases not matched to a gene; V was cut back by 0 bases and J by 3 bases. CDR3 length: 17 residues. In DNA, the CDR3 is TGTGCCAGCAGCGTAGGGGGTAGCGGGGCATACACCGGGGAGCTGTTTTTT. This encodes CASSVGGSGAYTGELFF.

The chain carries TRBV7-9 and TRBJ2-5, with D possibly being TRBD2 (5 bases). This CDR3 has 14 amino acids. Germline V gene data show CDR1 as SEHNR and CDR2 as FQNEAQ (reference sequence). The ends were cut back, 0 bases at V and 3 bases at J, with 8 bases in the middle. The CDR3 bases are TGTGCCAGCAGCTTAGCACGGGGAGAAGAGACCCAGTACTTC. Its translation is CASSLARGEETQYF.

This sequence joins TRBV2 and TRBJ1-4; tentatively, D is TRBD1 (5 bases). The CDR3 spans 13 residues. From germline, CDR1 is SNHLY and CDR2 FYNNEI. V lost 6 bases to trimming and J lost 4 bases, with 9 bases between them. The CDR3 sequence is CASRGRGNEKLFF. In DNA form, the CDR3 reads TGTGCCAGCAGGGGGAGGGGTAATGAAAAACTGTTTTTT.

The chain recombines TRBV4-2 with TRBJ1-5, with unresolved D. CDR3 length: 16 amino acids. Germline V lookup: CDR1 LGHNA, CDR2 YNFKEQ. V was trimmed by 1 base and J by 2 bases, leaving 12 bases between them. The DNA of the CDR3 is TGTGCCAGCAGCCAAGCTCCAAGGGAGGGCAATCAGCCCCAGCATTTT. It encodes CASSQAPREGNQPQHF.

This chain joins TRBV7-6 and TRBJ2-7; no definite D call. V was shortened by 5 bases and J by 4 bases, with 9 bases between the two germline ends. CDR1 SGHVS and CDR2 FNYEAQ come from the germline V gene. The CDR3 consists of 12 residues. The CDR3 region has the DNA TGTGCCAGCAGCCGTGGCGGTTACGAGCAGTACTTC. This gives the protein CASSRGGYEQYF.

The chain joins TRBV4-1 to TRBJ2-1, with 13 bases matching TRBD2. This CDR3 is built from 15 residues. Looked up from germline, CDR1 is MGHRA and CDR2 is YSYEKL. The V segment lost 4 bases and the J segment 4 bases; nucleotides outside the gene matches: 1. Written as DNA, the CDR3 is TGCGCCAGCAGCCCGGGACTAGCGGGGTACAATGAGCAGTTCTTC. Amino acids: CASSPGLAGYNEQFF.

The chain carries TRBV14 and TRBJ2-1, with D tentatively TRBD2 (7 bases). The germline CDR1 and CDR2 sequences are SGHDN and FVKESK. This CDR3 has 15 amino acids. The V end was cut by 8 bases, the J end by 7 bases, with 21 bases between. CDR3 DNA: TGTGCCAGCTCGCAATGGCGGGGAGGGGGGAATGAGCAGTTCTTC. Amino acids: CASSQWRGGGNEQFF.

V and J are TRBV15 and TRBJ1-1, with TRBD1 matching over 7 bases. Unmatched junction bases numbered 2, after V lost 3 bases and J lost 1 base. Germline CDR1 reads LNHNV; CDR2 reads YYDKDF (reference sequence). The CDR3 length is 14 residues. CDR3 sequence reads: CATSSNRGNTEAFF. The CDR3 nucleotides read TGTGCCACCAGCAGTAACAGGGGGAACACTGAAGCTTTCTTT. The whole variable domain, filled in from reference TRBV15 and TRBJ1-1, reads DAMVIQNPRYQVTQFGKPVTLSCSQTLNHNVMYWYQQKSSQAPKLLFHYYDKDFNNEADTPDNFQSRRPNTSFCFLDIRSPGLGDTAMYLCATSSNRGNTEAFFGQGTRLTVV.

The chain couples TRBV29-1 to TRBJ1-1; D may be TRBD1 (6 bases). Trimming pared 6 bases from V and 2 bases from J, leaving 10 bases between. Per germline, CDR1 SQVTM and CDR2 ANQGSEA. The CDR3 totals 12 residues. In DNA form, the CDR3 reads TGCAGCGTCGGACAGTCTAACACTGAAGCTTTCTTT. Residues: CSVGQSNTEAFF.

The chain employs TRBV6-5 and TRBJ2-2; possibly TRBD1 for D (6 bases). The CDR3 consists of 15 residues. Trimming shortened V by 8 bases and J by 1 base, and 14 bases separated the two germline ends. The V gene's germline CDR1 is MNHEY and CDR2 SVGAGI. The chain's CDR3 is CASRNPGQNTGELFF. CDR3 nucleotides: TGTGCCAGCCGCAATCCGGGACAGAACACCGGGGAGCTGTTTTTT.

The chain employs TRBV11-3 and TRBJ2-5; maybe TRBD1 (6 bases). Germline loops: CDR1 SGHNT, CDR2 YENEEA. V was clipped by 5 bases and J by 1 base, with 8 bases between them. The CDR3 contains 13 residues. CDR3 nucleotide sequence: TGTGCCAGCAGCCCGGACAGCCAAGAGACCCAGTACTTC. Its translation is CASSPDSQETQYF. Based on the CDR3 plus reference TRBV11-3 and TRBJ2-5, the full variable domain is EAGVVQSPRYKIIEKKQPVAFWCNPISGHNTLYWYLQNLGQGPELLIRYENEEAVDDSQLPKDRFSAERLKGVDSTLKIQPAELGDSAVYLCASSPDSQETQYFGPGTRLLVL.

The rearrangement joins TRBV28 to TRBJ2-3, with 7 positions matching TRBD2. Trimming cost V 10 bases and J 8 bases; bases outside gene matches: 6. The germline gives CDR1 MDHEN, CDR2 SYDVKM. The CDR3 is 11 residues long. The CDR3 DNA reads TGTGCCACCGGGGGGTACGGTACGCAGTATTTT. It specifies CATGGYGTQYF.

The chain employs TRBV9 and TRBJ1-5, with 8 bases matching TRBD1. With V trimmed by 2 bases and J by 6 bases, 7 bases remained unmatched. This CDR3 spans 15 amino acids. The germline V gene encodes CDR1 SGDLS and CDR2 YYNGEE. Here the CDR3 DNA reads TGTGCCAGCAGCGTCTCAGGGGGCCGTGGTCAGCCCCAGCATTTT. Translation gives CASSVSGGRGQPQHF. Combining the CDR3 with reference TRBV9 and TRBJ1-5 gives the whole variable domain DSGVTQTPKHLITATGQRVTLRCSPRSGDLSVYWYQQSLDQGLQFLIQYYNGEERAKGNILERFSAQQFPDLHSELNLSSLELGDSALYFCASSVSGGRGQPQHFGDGTRLSIL.

The chain uses TRBV4-1 and TRBJ2-4; TRBD1 aligns across 9 bases. V shed 1 base, J shed 8 bases, and the junction held 0 bases outside the gene matches. The CDR3 totals 13 residues. CDR1 and CDR2 (germline): MGHRA, YSYEKL. CDR3 sequence (DNA): TGCGCCAGCAGCCAAGGACAGGGGGACATTCAGTACTTC. Translation: CASSQGQGDIQYF.

The chain combines TRBV6-1 with TRBJ2-3, with 8 bases fitting TRBD2. The J segment lost 1 base and the V segment lost 0 bases, leaving 6 bases of the junction unmatched. The germline V gene has CDR1 MNHNS and CDR2 SASEGT. This CDR3 is 17 amino acids long. Here the CDR3 DNA reads TGTGCCAGCAGTGAAGCACGGACTAGCATACGCACAGATACGCAGTATTTT. This translates into CASSEARTSIRTDTQYF.

In this sample, this clone turned up a few times. This sequence joins TRBV11-2 and TRBJ2-1; 9 bases map to TRBD2. The CDR3 has 16 amino acids. Germline trimming cut 5 bases from V and 8 bases from J; bases unmatched to any gene: 13. Germline loops: CDR1 SGHAT, CDR2 FQNNGV. The CDR3 DNA follows: TGTGCCAGCAGCCTAGTAGCGGGGGACGCCCCACATGAGCAGTTCTTC. Encoded protein: CASSLVAGDAPHEQFF.